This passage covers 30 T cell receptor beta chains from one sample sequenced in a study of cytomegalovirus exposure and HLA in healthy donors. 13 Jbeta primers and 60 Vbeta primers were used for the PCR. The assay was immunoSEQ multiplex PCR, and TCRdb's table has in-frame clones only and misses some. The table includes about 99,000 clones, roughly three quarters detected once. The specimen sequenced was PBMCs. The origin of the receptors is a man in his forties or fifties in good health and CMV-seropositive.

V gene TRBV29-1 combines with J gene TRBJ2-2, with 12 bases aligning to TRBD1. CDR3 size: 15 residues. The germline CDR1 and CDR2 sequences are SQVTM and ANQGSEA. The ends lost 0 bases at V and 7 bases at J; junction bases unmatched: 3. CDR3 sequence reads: CSVEEGQGAGGELFF. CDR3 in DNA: TGCAGCGTTGAAGAGGGACAGGGGGCCGGCGGGGAGCTGTTTTTT.

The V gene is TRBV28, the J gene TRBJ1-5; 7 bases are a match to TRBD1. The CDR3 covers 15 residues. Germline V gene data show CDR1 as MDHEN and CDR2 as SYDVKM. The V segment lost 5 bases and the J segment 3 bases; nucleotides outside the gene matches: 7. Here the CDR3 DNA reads TGTGCCAGCAGTGGCCTGGGACAGAACAATCAGCCCCAGCATTTT. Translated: CASSGLGQNNQPQHF.

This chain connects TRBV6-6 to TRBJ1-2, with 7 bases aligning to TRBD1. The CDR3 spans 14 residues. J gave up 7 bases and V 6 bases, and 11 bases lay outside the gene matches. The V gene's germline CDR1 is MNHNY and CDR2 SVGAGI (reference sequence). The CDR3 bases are TGTGCCAGCAGATTGGACAGGACACTTAGTGGCTACACCTTC. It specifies CASRLDRTLSGYTF.

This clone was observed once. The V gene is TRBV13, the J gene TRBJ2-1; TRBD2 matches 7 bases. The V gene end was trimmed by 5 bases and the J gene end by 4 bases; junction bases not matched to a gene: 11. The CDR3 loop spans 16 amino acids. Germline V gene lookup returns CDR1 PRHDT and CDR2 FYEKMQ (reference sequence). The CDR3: CASSPKRLAAYNEQFF. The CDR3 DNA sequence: TGTGCCAGCAGCCCAAAGAGGCTAGCGGCTTACAATGAGCAGTTCTTC.

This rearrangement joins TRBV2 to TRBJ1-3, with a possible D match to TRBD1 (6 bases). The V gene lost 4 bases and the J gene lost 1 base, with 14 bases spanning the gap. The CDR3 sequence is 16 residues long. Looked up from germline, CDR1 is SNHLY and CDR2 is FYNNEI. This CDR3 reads CASSVNRVASGNTIYF. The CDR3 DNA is TGTGCCAGCAGTGTTAACAGGGTTGCGTCTGGAAACACCATATATTTT.

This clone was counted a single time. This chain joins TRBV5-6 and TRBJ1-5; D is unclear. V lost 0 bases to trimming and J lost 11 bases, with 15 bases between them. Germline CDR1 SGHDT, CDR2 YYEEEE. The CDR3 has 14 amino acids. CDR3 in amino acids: CASSLGGRPEAQHF. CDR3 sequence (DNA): TGTGCCAGCAGCTTGGGAGGCCGGCCGGAGGCCCAGCATTTT. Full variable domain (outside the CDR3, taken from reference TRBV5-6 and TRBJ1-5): DAGVTQSPTHLIKTRGQQVTLRCSPKSGHDTVSWYQQALGQGPQFIFQYYEEEERQRGNFPDRFSGHQFPNYSSELNVNALLLGDSALYLCASSLGGRPEAQHFGDGTRLSIL.

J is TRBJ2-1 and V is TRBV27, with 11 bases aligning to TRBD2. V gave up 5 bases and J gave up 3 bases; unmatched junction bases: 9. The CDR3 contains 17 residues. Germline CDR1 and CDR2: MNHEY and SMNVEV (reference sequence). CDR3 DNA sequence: TGTGCCAGCAGTCCGTTAAAACTAGCGGGGGACTACAATGAGCAGTTCTTC. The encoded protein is CASSPLKLAGDYNEQFF.

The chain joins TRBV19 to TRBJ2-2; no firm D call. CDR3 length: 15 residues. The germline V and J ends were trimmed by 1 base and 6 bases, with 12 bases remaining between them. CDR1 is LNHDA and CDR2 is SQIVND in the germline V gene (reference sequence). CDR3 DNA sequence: TGTGCCAGTAGTATAGCGGCCAGGATGGCCGGGGAGCTGTTTTTT. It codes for CASSIAARMAGELFF.

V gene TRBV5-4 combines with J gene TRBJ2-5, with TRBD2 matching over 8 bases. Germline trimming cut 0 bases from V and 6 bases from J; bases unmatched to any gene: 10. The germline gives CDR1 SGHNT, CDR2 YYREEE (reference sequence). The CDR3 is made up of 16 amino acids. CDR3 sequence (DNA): TGTGCCAGCAGCTTGGCGACGGGAGGGCCGGTGAAGACCCAGTACTTC. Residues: CASSLATGGPVKTQYF.

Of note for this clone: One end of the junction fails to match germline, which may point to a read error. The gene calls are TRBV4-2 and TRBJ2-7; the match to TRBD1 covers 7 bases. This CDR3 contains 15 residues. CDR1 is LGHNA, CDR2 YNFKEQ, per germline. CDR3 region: CASSQPDRASDEQYF. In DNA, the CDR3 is TGTGCCAGCAGCCAACCAGACAGGGCCTCCGACGAGCAGTACTTC.

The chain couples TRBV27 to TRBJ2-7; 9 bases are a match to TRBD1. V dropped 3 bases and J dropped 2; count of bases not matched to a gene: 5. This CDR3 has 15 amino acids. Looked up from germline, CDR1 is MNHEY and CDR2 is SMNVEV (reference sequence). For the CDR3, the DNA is TGTGCCAGCAGTTTTCAGGGACAGGGTCCCTACGAGCAGTACTTC. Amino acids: CASSFQGQGPYEQYF.

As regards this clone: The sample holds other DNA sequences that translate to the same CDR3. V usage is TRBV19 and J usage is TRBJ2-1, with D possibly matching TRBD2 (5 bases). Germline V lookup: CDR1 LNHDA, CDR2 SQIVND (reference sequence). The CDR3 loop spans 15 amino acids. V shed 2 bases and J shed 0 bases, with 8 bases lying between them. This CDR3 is CASSISGSSYNEQFF. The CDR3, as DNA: TGTGCCAGTAGTATAAGCGGTAGCTCCTACAATGAGCAGTTCTTC.

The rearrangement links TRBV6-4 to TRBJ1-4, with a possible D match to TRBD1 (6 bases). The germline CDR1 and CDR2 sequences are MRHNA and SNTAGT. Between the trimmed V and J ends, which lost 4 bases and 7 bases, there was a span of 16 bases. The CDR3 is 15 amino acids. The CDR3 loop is CASSGRLQGGEKLFF. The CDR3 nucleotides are TGTGCCAGCAGTGGTCGGTTACAGGGTGGTGAAAAACTGTTTTTT.

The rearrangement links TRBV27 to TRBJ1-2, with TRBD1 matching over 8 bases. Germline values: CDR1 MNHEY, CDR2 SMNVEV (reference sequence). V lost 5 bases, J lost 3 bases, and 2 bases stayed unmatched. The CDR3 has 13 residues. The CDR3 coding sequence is TGTGCCAGCAGTCGACAGGGGCACTATGGCTACACCTTC. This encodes CASSRQGHYGYTF.

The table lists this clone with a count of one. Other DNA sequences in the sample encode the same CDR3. CDR3 DNA: TGTGCCAGCAGTTTAGGGGGGATTGGTGAAAAACTGTTTTTT. It is translated as CASSLGGIGEKLFF. The V call is TRBV28, the J call TRBJ1-4, with D perhaps matching TRBD1 (5 bases). The CDR3 consists of 14 residues. Trimming took off 2 bases at V and 7 bases at J, with 11 bases between the two ends. Germline assignment: CDR1 MDHEN and CDR2 SYDVKM.

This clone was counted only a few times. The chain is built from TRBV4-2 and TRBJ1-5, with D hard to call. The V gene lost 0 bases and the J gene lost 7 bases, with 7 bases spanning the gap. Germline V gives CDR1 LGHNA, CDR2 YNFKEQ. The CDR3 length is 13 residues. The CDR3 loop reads CASSQDHGQPQHF. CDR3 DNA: TGTGCCAGCAGCCAAGACCACGGGCAGCCCCAGCATTTT.

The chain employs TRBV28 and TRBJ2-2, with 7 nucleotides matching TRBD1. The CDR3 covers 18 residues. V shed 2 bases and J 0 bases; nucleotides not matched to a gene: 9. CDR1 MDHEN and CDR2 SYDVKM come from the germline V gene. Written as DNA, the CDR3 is TGTGCCAGCAGTTTAATTCGTGGTGGGACAGCGAACACCGGGGAGCTGTTTTTT. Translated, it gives CASSLIRGGTANTGELFF.

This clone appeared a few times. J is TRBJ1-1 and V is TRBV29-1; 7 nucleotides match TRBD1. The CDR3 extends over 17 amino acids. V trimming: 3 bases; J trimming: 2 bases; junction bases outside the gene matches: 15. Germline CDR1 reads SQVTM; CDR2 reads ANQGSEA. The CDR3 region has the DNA TGCAGCGTTGATGGGGGAAAGGGGGCGTTTTTAAACACTGAAGCTTTCTTT. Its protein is CSVDGGKGAFLNTEAFF.

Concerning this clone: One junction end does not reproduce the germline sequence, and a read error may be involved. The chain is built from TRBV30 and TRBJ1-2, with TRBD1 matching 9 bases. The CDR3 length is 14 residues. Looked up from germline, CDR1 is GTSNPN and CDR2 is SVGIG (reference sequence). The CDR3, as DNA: TGTGCCTGGAGTGCCTCTCGTACAGGGGGCGTCGCTCGCTTC. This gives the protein CAWSASRTGGVARF.

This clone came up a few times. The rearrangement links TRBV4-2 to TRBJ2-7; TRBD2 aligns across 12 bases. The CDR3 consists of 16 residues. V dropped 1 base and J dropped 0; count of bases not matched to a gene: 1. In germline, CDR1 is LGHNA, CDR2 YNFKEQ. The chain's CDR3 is CASSQGTSGDSYEQYF. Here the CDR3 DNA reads TGTGCCAGCAGCCAAGGGACTAGCGGGGACTCCTACGAGCAGTACTTC.

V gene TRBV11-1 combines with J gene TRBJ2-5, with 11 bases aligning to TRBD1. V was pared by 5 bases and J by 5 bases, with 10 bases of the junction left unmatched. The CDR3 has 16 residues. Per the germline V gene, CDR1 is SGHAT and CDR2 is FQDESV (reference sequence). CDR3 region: CASSQVGTGGGETQYF. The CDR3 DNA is TGTGCCAGCAGCCAGGTTGGGACAGGGGGTGGTGAGACCCAGTACTTC.

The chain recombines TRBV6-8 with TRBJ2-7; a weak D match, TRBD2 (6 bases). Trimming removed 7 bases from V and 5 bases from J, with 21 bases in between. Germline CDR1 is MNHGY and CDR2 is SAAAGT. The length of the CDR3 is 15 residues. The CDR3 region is CASTVWGTLLDEQYF. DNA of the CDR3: TGTGCCAGCACTGTTTGGGGGACTCTTTTGGACGAGCAGTACTTC.

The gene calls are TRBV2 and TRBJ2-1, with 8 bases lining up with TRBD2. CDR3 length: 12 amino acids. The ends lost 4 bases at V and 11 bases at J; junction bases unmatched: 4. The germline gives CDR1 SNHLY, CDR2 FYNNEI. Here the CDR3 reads CASSGLALKQFF. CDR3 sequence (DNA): TGTGCCAGCAGTGGACTAGCGTTGAAGCAGTTCTTC.

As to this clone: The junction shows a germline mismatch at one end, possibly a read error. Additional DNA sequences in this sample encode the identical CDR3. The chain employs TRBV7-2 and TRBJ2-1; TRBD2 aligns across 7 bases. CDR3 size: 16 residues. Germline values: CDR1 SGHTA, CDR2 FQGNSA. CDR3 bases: TGTGCCAGCAGCCTGAGAGCGGGAAACTCCAACAATGAGCAGTTCTTC. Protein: CASSLRAGNSNNEQFF.

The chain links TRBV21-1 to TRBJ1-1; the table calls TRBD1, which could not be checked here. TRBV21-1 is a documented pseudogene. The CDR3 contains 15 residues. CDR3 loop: CASSERDRVNTEAFF. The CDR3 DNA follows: TGTGCCAGCAGCGAGAGGGACAGGGTGAACACTGAAGCTTTCTTT.

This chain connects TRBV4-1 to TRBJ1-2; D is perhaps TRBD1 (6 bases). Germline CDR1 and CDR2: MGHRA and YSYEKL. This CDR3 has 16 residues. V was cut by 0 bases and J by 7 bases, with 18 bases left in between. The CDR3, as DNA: TGCGCCAGCAGCCAAGATGATGGCAGGGGAATTGGTGGCTACACCTTC. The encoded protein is CASSQDDGRGIGGYTF.

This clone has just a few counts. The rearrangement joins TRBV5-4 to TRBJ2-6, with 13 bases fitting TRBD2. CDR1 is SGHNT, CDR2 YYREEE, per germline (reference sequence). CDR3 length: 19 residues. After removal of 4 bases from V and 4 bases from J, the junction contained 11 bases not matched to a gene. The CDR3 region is CASSQAGTSGISGANVLTF. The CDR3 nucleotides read TGTGCCAGCAGCCAAGCCGGGACTAGCGGGATATCAGGGGCCAACGTCCTGACTTTC.

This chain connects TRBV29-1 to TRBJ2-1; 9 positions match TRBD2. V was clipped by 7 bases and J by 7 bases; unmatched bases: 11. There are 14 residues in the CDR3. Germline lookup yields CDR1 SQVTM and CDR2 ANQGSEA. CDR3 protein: CSAGTSSGGNEQFF. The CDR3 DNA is TGCAGCGCTGGGACTAGCTCTGGTGGTAATGAGCAGTTCTTC.

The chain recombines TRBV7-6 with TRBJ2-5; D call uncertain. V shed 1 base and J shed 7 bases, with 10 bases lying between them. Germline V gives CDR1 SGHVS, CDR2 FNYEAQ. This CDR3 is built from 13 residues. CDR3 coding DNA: TGTGCCAGCAGCTTAGGGCTAGACGGGACCCAGTACTTC. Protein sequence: CASSLGLDGTQYF. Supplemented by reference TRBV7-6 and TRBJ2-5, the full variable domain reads GAGVSQSPRYKVTKRGQDVALRCDPISGHVSLYWYRQALGQGPEFLTYFNYEAQQDKSGLPNDRFSAERPEGSISTLTIQRTEQRDSAMYRCASSLGLDGTQYFGPGTRLLVL.

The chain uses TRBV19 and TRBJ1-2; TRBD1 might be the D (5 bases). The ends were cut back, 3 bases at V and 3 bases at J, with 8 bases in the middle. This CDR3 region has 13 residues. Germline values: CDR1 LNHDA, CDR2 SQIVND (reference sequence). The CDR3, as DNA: TGTGCCAGTAGTATTCCAGGGTACTATGGCTACACCTTC. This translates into CASSIPGYYGYTF.